The next 14 T cell receptor beta chains were all read from a single sample in a study of T-cell reconstitution after alpha-beta-depleted transplantation in children. During its preparation, the TCRbeta library received unique molecular identifiers. TCRdb analysed the PCR reads with MiXCR anew, one entry per CDR3 protein. The sample has about 900,000 distinct CDR3 sequences; roughly 29% are singletons. The sample in question was PBMCs, mostly from graft donor cells, obtained 360 days after TCRalphabeta/CD19-depleted stem cell transplant. The receptors shown here come from a boy under three years old who had a stem cell transplant for SCID, so the T cells may come from the graft donor.

The rearrangement uses TRBV20-1 and TRBJ1-5; the match to TRBD1 covers 12 bases. The CDR3 is made up of 15 amino acids. The V gene's germline CDR1 is DFQATT and CDR2 SNEGSKA (reference sequence). J was trimmed by 7 bases and V by 6 bases; bases with no gene match: 10. The CDR3 reads CSARPGQGAWQPQHF. The DNA for the CDR3 is TGCAGTGCCCGACCGGGACAGGGGGCCTGGCAGCCCCAGCATTTT.

This clonotype has only a few counts. Here the CDR3 reads CSVAWKGTGLHGYTF. CDR3 sequence (DNA): TGCAGCGTGGCGTGGAAAGGGACAGGGTTGCATGGCTACACCTTC. V is TRBV29-1 and J is TRBJ1-2; 9 nucleotides agree with TRBD1. V dropped 6 bases and J dropped 6; count of bases not matched to a gene: 14. Germline CDR1 SQVTM, CDR2 ANQGSEA. The CDR3 is 15 residues long.

The chain is built from TRBV28 and TRBJ1-1; possible D gene TRBD1, 5 bases. The CDR3 has 14 residues. V lost 7 bases to trimming and J lost 0 bases, with 12 bases between them. Germline V gene lookup returns CDR1 MDHEN and CDR2 SYDVKM. CDR3 amino acids: CASTGAGLNTEAFF. For the CDR3, the DNA is TGTGCCAGCACTGGGGCAGGGCTGAACACTGAAGCTTTCTTT.

The chain is built from TRBV29-1 and TRBJ2-7; no definite D call. The germline V gene has CDR1 SQVTM and CDR2 ANQGSEA. V lost 2 bases and J lost 5, with 7 bases in between. This CDR3 has 11 residues. CDR3 protein: CSVEQVHEQYF. The DNA for the CDR3 is TGCAGCGTTGAACAGGTCCACGAGCAGTACTTC.

This clonotype was seen more than once but under ten times. CDR3 sequence reads: CLAGGATDTQYF. In nucleotides, the CDR3 is TGCCTAGCGGGGGGAGCCACAGATACGCAGTATTTT. The gene calls are TRBV29-1 and TRBJ2-3; 11 nucleotides agree with TRBD2. From germline, CDR1 is SQVTM and CDR2 ANQGSEA. The CDR3 runs 12 residues.

The chain is built from TRBV5-5 and TRBJ2-1, with D perhaps TRBD1 (6 bases). Germline values: CDR1 SGHKS, CDR2 YYEKEE (reference sequence). Trimming removed 4 bases from V and 8 bases from J, with 19 bases in between. The CDR3 loop spans 15 amino acids. The CDR3 loop reads CASSEAHRELDEQFF. The CDR3 coding sequence is TGTGCCAGCAGCGAAGCCCACAGGGAATTGGATGAGCAGTTCTTC.

The table lists this clonotype with a few counts. This CDR3 reads CASSSSGKQYF. The CDR3 DNA follows: TGCGCCAGCAGCTCCTCCGGCAAGCAGTACTTC. The genes are TRBV5-1 and TRBJ2-7; no definite D call. The germline CDR1 and CDR2 sequences are SGHRS and YFSETQ. The CDR3 covers 11 residues. V lost 3 bases and J 8 bases, leaving 9 bases between the germline ends. Variable domain in full (rest from reference TRBV5-1 and TRBJ2-7): KAGVTQTPRYLIKTRGQQVTLSCSPISGHRSVSWYQQTPGQGLQFLFEYFSETQRNKGNFPGRFSGRQFSNSRSEMNVSTLELGDSALYLCASSSSGKQYFGPGTRLTVT.

There are a few counts of this clonotype. This chain uses TRBV5-1 with TRBJ2-2; D is unresolved. The CDR3 runs to 16 residues. The germline CDR1 and CDR2 sequences are SGHRS and YFSETQ. The V gene lost 1 base and the J gene lost 7 bases, with 17 bases spanning the gap. CDR3 in amino acids: CASSLFDGGKDGELFF. DNA of the CDR3: TGCGCCAGCAGCTTGTTTGACGGCGGTAAGGACGGGGAGCTGTTTTTT.

This clonotype was detected only a few times. The chain uses TRBV6-1 and TRBJ1-3; D might be TRBD1 (6 bases). V lost 5 bases and J lost 0, with 14 bases in between. Per germline, CDR1 MNHNS and CDR2 SASEGT. This CDR3 region has 16 residues. CDR3 residues: CASSRTEKASGNTIYF. In DNA form, the CDR3 reads TGTGCCAGCAGTCGGACAGAAAAGGCCTCTGGAAACACCATATATTTT.

The J gene is TRBJ1-1, the V gene TRBV12-3 or TRBV12-4, with D maybe TRBD1 (6 bases). There are 16 residues in the CDR3. The V and J ends lost 3 bases and 1 base respectively, with 15 bases between them. The CDR3 sequence: CASSFRQGSQNTEAFF. The CDR3 DNA reads as TGTGCCAGCAGTTTCCGGCAGGGGTCACAGAACACTGAAGCTTTCTTT.

V and J are TRBV4-2 and TRBJ1-4, with D tentatively TRBD1 (5 bases). Trimming pared 3 bases from V and 4 bases from J, leaving 21 bases between. CDR1 and CDR2 from the germline V gene are LGHNA and YNFKEQ. This CDR3 is built from 18 residues. CDR3 in DNA: TGTGCCAGCAGCCAGGGTGGGCCAGAGGGACTGATTAATGAAAAACTGTTTTTT. Residues: CASSQGGPEGLINEKLFF.

This chain uses TRBV11-2 with TRBJ2-7; the D gene is possibly TRBD1 (6 bases). The CDR3 runs 15 residues. V was trimmed by 4 bases and J by 0 bases, leaving 13 bases between them. Germline assignment: CDR1 SGHAT and CDR2 FQNNGV. DNA for the CDR3: TGTGCCAGCAGCTCCAACCGGGACAACTCCTACGAGCAGTACTTC. Translation gives CASSSNRDNSYEQYF.

The rearrangement joins TRBV4-1 to TRBJ2-5; 10 nucleotides agree with TRBD2. The CDR3 has 16 residues. Germline assignment: CDR1 MGHRA and CDR2 YSYEKL. Unmatched junction bases numbered 6, after V lost 1 base and J lost 4 bases. The CDR3 region has the DNA TGCGCCAGCAGCCAAGGAGCGGGGGGGCTCGGAGAGACCCAGTACTTC. It is translated as CASSQGAGGLGETQYF.

The chain is built from TRBV7-9 and TRBJ2-3, with 8 positions matching TRBD2. CDR3 length: 16 residues. Germline CDR1 and CDR2: SEHNR and FQNEAQ (reference sequence). V shed 3 bases and J 3 bases; nucleotides not matched to a gene: 8. The DNA of the CDR3 is TGTGCCAGCAGCTTGAAGCGGGGGTCTTTGACAGATACGCAGTATTTT. Its protein product is CASSLKRGSLTDTQYF.